Listed below are T cell receptor beta chains from one sample, sequenced in a study of PD-1 blockade in classical Hodgkin lymphoma. This table comes from immunoSEQ multiplex PCR, and its TCRdb copy is limited to in-frame clones, with some not included. The repertoire has roughly 30,000 clones, roughly 70% of them found once; the top ten carry roughly a quarter. Sequencing was performed on peripheral blood mononuclear cells (PBMCs), taken before the second cycle of nivolumab. The origin of the receptors is a human donor with classical Hodgkin lymphoma. The CDR3 runs from the conserved cysteine through the conserved F or W. Fields, in order: V gene, clone size, D gene, J gene, CDR3 protein, CDR3 DNA. D genes are given only for firm matches. A clone size is listed for some rows: how often the clone was seen (once, few, many), or a class if it is expanded.

v_gene: TRBV10-3; abundance: NA; d_gene: NA; j_gene: TRBJ2-2; CDR3aa: CAIRIGASNTGELFF; CDR3nt: TGTGCCATCAGGATCGGGGCGTCGAACACCGGGGAGCTGTTTTTT
v_gene: TRBV6-5; abundance: NA; d_gene: NA; j_gene: TRBJ1-1; CDR3aa: CASTGNTEAFF; CDR3nt: TGTGCCAGCACCGGGAACACTGAAGCTTTCTTT
v_gene: TRBV28; abundance: NA; d_gene: NA; j_gene: TRBJ2-5; CDR3aa: CASKDASLLDQETQYF; CDR3nt: TGTGCCAGCAAGGACGCTAGCCTTCTTGACCAAGAGACCCAGTACTTC
v_gene: TRBV19; abundance: NA; d_gene: NA; j_gene: TRBJ1-2; CDR3aa: CASSIGGGGYTF; CDR3nt: TGTGCCAGTAGTATCGGGGGAGGTGGCTACACCTTC
v_gene: TRBV28; abundance: NA; d_gene: NA; j_gene: TRBJ1-5; CDR3aa: CASRWTVSNQPQHF; CDR3nt: TGTGCCAGCAGGTGGACCGTTAGCAATCAGCCCCAGCATTTT
v_gene: TRBV21-1; abundance: medium-sized; d_gene: NA; j_gene: TRBJ2-5; CDR3aa: CAIALPDRRSETQYF; CDR3nt: TGTGCCATTGCCTTACCGGACAGGCGCTCAGAGACCCAGTACTTC
v_gene: TRBV19; abundance: NA; d_gene: NA; j_gene: TRBJ1-3; CDR3aa: CASSILAPGSSGNTIYF; CDR3nt: TGTGCCAGTAGTATTCTTGCCCCCGGGAGCTCTGGAAACACCATATATTTT
v_gene: TRBV27; abundance: NA; d_gene: NA; j_gene: TRBJ2-6; CDR3aa: CASSFISGANVLTF; CDR3nt: TGTGCCAGCAGTTTTATTTCGGGGGCCAACGTCCTGACTTTC
v_gene: TRBV15; abundance: NA; d_gene: TRBD2; j_gene: TRBJ2-3; CDR3aa: CATSRVPGLDRATQYF; CDR3nt: TGTGCCACCAGCAGAGTTCCGGGACTAGATAGAGCGACGCAGTATTTT
v_gene: TRBV6-7; abundance: NA; d_gene: NA; j_gene: TRBJ2-1; CDR3aa: CASSYSRGKKEQFF; CDR3nt: TGTGCCAGCAGTTACTCGCGTGGAAAGAAGGAGCAGTTCTTC
v_gene: TRBV6-5; abundance: NA; d_gene: NA; j_gene: TRBJ1-5; CDR3aa: CASTIRAYSNQPQHF; CDR3nt: TGTGCCAGCACCATAAGGGCTTATAGCAATCAGCCCCAGCATTTT
v_gene: TRBV30; abundance: few; d_gene: NA; j_gene: TRBJ1-6; CDR3aa: CAWTPPGVYNSPLHF; CDR3nt: TGTGCCTGGACCCCCCCAGGGGTCTATAATTCACCCCTCCACTTT
v_gene: TRBV7-9; abundance: NA; d_gene: NA; j_gene: TRBJ2-1; CDR3aa: CASSLAGSNEQFF; CDR3nt: TGTGCCAGCAGCTTAGCCGGAAGCAATGAGCAGTTCTTC
v_gene: TRBV7-2; abundance: NA; d_gene: TRBD1; j_gene: TRBJ1-6; CDR3aa: CASSLRGQGSSPLHF; CDR3nt: TGTGCCAGCAGCTTAAGGGGACAGGGAAGTTCACCCCTCCACTTT
v_gene: TRBV2; abundance: NA; d_gene: NA; j_gene: TRBJ2-1; CDR3aa: CASKQDLNYNEQFF; CDR3nt: TGTGCCAGCAAACAGGACTTAAACTACAATGAGCAGTTCTTC
v_gene: TRBV4-2; abundance: NA; d_gene: NA; j_gene: TRBJ2-1; CDR3aa: CASSQDWLVPNEQFF; CDR3nt: TGTGCCAGCAGCCAAGATTGGTTAGTCCCAAATGAGCAGTTCTTC
v_gene: TRBV9; abundance: NA; d_gene: TRBD2; j_gene: TRBJ2-7; CDR3aa: CASSVGLGLARESYEQYF; CDR3nt: TGTGCCAGCAGCGTAGGCCTGGGACTAGCGAGGGAATCCTATGAGCAGTACTTC
v_gene: TRBV18; abundance: NA; d_gene: NA; j_gene: TRBJ2-5; CDR3aa: CASSPAPQETQYF; CDR3nt: TGTGCCAGCTCACCGGCGCCTCAAGAGACCCAGTACTTC
v_gene: TRBV19; abundance: NA; d_gene: NA; j_gene: TRBJ2-7; CDR3aa: CASRPAQTEEYYEQYF; CDR3nt: TGTGCCAGTAGACCTGCCCAGACGGAGGAATACTACGAGCAGTACTTC
v_gene: TRBV7-8; abundance: NA; d_gene: NA; j_gene: TRBJ1-4; CDR3aa: CASSLTATNEKLFF; CDR3nt: TGTGCCAGCAGCTTAACTGCAACTAATGAAAAACTGTTTTTT
v_gene: TRBV6-6; abundance: once; d_gene: TRBD1; j_gene: TRBJ2-1; CDR3aa: CASRDTGGGEQFF; CDR3nt: TGTGCCAGCAGAGACACAGGGGGAGGTGAGCAGTTCTTC
v_gene: TRBV5-1; abundance: NA; d_gene: NA; j_gene: TRBJ2-6; CDR3aa: CASSLAGQGTGANVLTF; CDR3nt: TGCGCCAGCAGCTTGGCGGGGCAGGGAACCGGGGCCAACGTCCTGACTTTC
v_gene: TRBV6-4; abundance: NA; d_gene: NA; j_gene: TRBJ2-2; CDR3aa: CASSDTGTGELFF; CDR3nt: TGTGCCAGCAGTGACACAGGCACCGGGGAGCTGTTTTTT
v_gene: TRBV4-1; abundance: NA; d_gene: TRBD2; j_gene: TRBJ2-3; CDR3aa: CASSQTTSGGATDTQYF; CDR3nt: TGCGCCAGCAGCCAAACGACTAGCGGGGGGGCGACAGATACGCAGTATTTT
v_gene: TRBV7-2; abundance: NA; d_gene: TRBD2; j_gene: TRBJ2-1; CDR3aa: CASSLVAGYNNEQFF; CDR3nt: TGTGCCAGCAGCTTGGTAGCGGGGTACAACAATGAGCAGTTCTTC
v_gene: TRBV7-4; abundance: few; d_gene: NA; j_gene: TRBJ1-6; CDR3aa: CASTKPGASSYNSPLHF; CDR3nt: TGTGCCAGCACAAAACCCGGGGCCAGCTCCTATAATTCACCCCTCCACTTT
v_gene: TRBV5-5; abundance: NA; d_gene: NA; j_gene: TRBJ2-2; CDR3aa: CASSLDPGALTHTGELFF; CDR3nt: TGTGCCAGCAGCTTGGACCCCGGGGCCCTGACACACACCGGGGAGCTGTTTTTT
v_gene: TRBV6-5; abundance: NA; d_gene: NA; j_gene: TRBJ2-7; CDR3aa: CASSYQTGTRDEQYF; CDR3nt: TGTGCCAGCAGTTACCAGACAGGCACTCGGGACGAGCAGTACTTC
v_gene: TRBV4-2; abundance: NA; d_gene: TRBD1; j_gene: TRBJ1-1; CDR3aa: CASSLRQGGETEAFF; CDR3nt: TGTGCCAGCAGCCTCAGACAGGGAGGCGAAACTGAAGCTTTCTTT
v_gene: TRBV11-2; abundance: once; d_gene: TRBD2; j_gene: TRBJ2-1; CDR3aa: CASSLSLAEKLNEQFF; CDR3nt: TGTGCCAGCAGCTTATCGCTAGCGGAAAAACTCAATGAGCAGTTCTTC
v_gene: TRBV10-3; abundance: few; d_gene: NA; j_gene: TRBJ1-5; CDR3aa: CAISAVGNQPQHF; CDR3nt: TGTGCCATCAGTGCAGTAGGCAATCAGCCCCAGCATTTT
v_gene: TRBV21-1; abundance: NA; d_gene: NA; j_gene: TRBJ2-5; CDR3aa: CASSKRQGQHDQQTQYF; CDR3nt: TGTGCCAGCAGCAAGAGGCAGGGACAGCACGATCAACAGACCCAGTACTTC
v_gene: TRBV2; abundance: NA; d_gene: NA; j_gene: TRBJ2-3; CDR3aa: CASSGRFTRTDTQYF; CDR3nt: TGTGCCAGCAGTGGACGGTTTACTCGCACAGATACGCAGTATTTT
v_gene: TRBV5-6; abundance: NA; d_gene: NA; j_gene: TRBJ2-5; CDR3aa: CASSKPRGTQYF; CDR3nt: TGTGCCAGCAGCAAACCCCGTGGGACCCAGTACTTC
v_gene: TRBV28; abundance: many; d_gene: TRBD2; j_gene: TRBJ2-7; CDR3aa: CASSPLLAGGYEQYF; CDR3nt: TGTGCCAGCAGTCCACTACTAGCGGGGGGATACGAGCAGTACTTC
v_gene: TRBV5-8; abundance: NA; d_gene: NA; j_gene: TRBJ2-7; CDR3aa: CASSTRTEGNYEQYF; CDR3nt: TGTGCCAGCAGCACCCGGACCGAGGGGAACTACGAGCAGTACTTC
v_gene: TRBV29-1; abundance: NA; d_gene: NA; j_gene: TRBJ2-5; CDR3aa: CSVGGIQETQYF; CDR3nt: TGCAGCGTTGGTGGGATCCAAGAGACCCAGTACTTC
v_gene: TRBV19; abundance: once; d_gene: NA; j_gene: TRBJ2-2; CDR3aa: CASSMASTSGELFF; CDR3nt: TGTGCCAGTAGTATGGCCTCCACCTCCGGGGAGCTGTTTTTT
v_gene: TRBV19; abundance: NA; d_gene: NA; j_gene: TRBJ2-3; CDR3aa: CASSTLLSMMGTDTQYF; CDR3nt: TGTGCCAGTAGTACTCTCCTTTCAATGATGGGGACAGATACGCAGTATTTT
v_gene: TRBV7-9; abundance: NA; d_gene: NA; j_gene: TRBJ2-1; CDR3aa: CASSLLLANRDRNEQFF; CDR3nt: TGTGCCAGCAGCTTATTGTTGGCTAACCGGGATAGAAATGAGCAGTTCTTC
v_gene: TRBV6-5; abundance: NA; d_gene: NA; j_gene: TRBJ1-3; CDR3aa: CASRRDWRGTIYF; CDR3nt: TGTGCCAGCAGAAGGGACTGGAGGGGCACCATATATTTT
v_gene: TRBV28; abundance: NA; d_gene: TRBD1; j_gene: TRBJ1-4; CDR3aa: CASSSPRGATNEKLFF; CDR3nt: TGTGCCAGCAGTTCTCCCAGGGGGGCAACTAATGAAAAACTGTTTTTT
v_gene: TRBV6-1; abundance: NA; d_gene: TRBD1; j_gene: TRBJ1-1; CDR3aa: CASRTGMNTEAFF; CDR3nt: TGTGCCAGCAGGACAGGGATGAACACTGAAGCTTTCTTT
v_gene: TRBV5-6; abundance: NA; d_gene: NA; j_gene: TRBJ2-6; CDR3aa: CASSNPGVPGANVLTF; CDR3nt: TGTGCCAGCAGCAACCCAGGGGTTCCTGGGGCCAACGTCCTGACTTTC
v_gene: TRBV6-5; abundance: few; d_gene: TRBD1; j_gene: TRBJ1-6; CDR3aa: CASSYSIQGPLHF; CDR3nt: TGTGCCAGCAGTTACTCGATACAGGGGCCCCTCCACTTT
v_gene: TRBV10-3; abundance: NA; d_gene: TRBD1; j_gene: TRBJ1-2; CDR3aa: CAISERGDRDLVNYGYTF; CDR3nt: TGTGCCATCAGTGAGAGGGGGGACAGGGATCTTGTGAACTATGGCTACACCTTC
v_gene: TRBV28; abundance: NA; d_gene: NA; j_gene: TRBJ2-5; CDR3aa: CASSLPRTEETQYF; CDR3nt: TGTGCCAGCAGTTTACCACGGACAGAAGAGACCCAGTACTTC
v_gene: TRBV18; abundance: NA; d_gene: NA; j_gene: TRBJ1-1; CDR3aa: CASSPENTEAFF; CDR3nt: TGTGCCAGCTCACCCGAGAACACTGAAGCTTTCTTT
v_gene: TRBV5-1; abundance: NA; d_gene: NA; j_gene: TRBJ2-2; CDR3aa: CASSRTANTGELFF; CDR3nt: TGCGCCAGCAGCCGGACAGCGAACACCGGGGAGCTGTTTTTT
v_gene: TRBV19; abundance: NA; d_gene: NA; j_gene: TRBJ1-2; CDR3aa: CASTHLVGQPFF; CDR3nt: TGTGCCAGTACTCATCTGGTGGGGCAGCCCTTCTTC